This is a list of T cell receptor beta chains from one sample in a study of PD-1 blockade in classical Hodgkin lymphoma. Repertoires were generated with immunoSEQ multiplex PCR, while TCRdb's copy carries only in-frame clones and drops some. The data hold over 50,000 clones, with about nine tenths observed a single time. Sample: peripheral blood mononuclear cells (PBMCs), taken before the fourth cycle of nivolumab. The receptors derive from a human donor with classical Hodgkin lymphoma. Both conserved end residues are trimmed from each CDR3. Fields, in order: V gene, D gene, J gene, CDR3 protein. A D gene is named only where the DNA matches it firmly.

V: TRBV5-4; D: .; J: TRBJ2-2; CDR3: ASSLGGNTGELF
V: TRBV6-5; D: .; J: TRBJ2-4; CDR3: ASSYSSGNIQY
V: TRBV5-4; D: .; J: TRBJ1-3; CDR3: ASSLDLSGNTIY
V: TRBV19; D: .; J: TRBJ1-5; CDR3: ASSIVGGGRQPQH
V: TRBV2; D: TRBD1; J: TRBJ1-2; CDR3: ASSPTGINYGYT
V: TRBV6-6; D: .; J: TRBJ2-1; CDR3: ASSYLGVRLNNEQF
V: TRBV10-3; D: .; J: TRBJ2-7; CDR3: AASPGEPYEQY
V: TRBV6-1; D: .; J: TRBJ1-3; CDR3: ASSPPGRAGNTIY
V: TRBV7-9; D: TRBD2; J: TRBJ2-5; CDR3: ASSLSGAGETQY
V: TRBV6-1; D: .; J: TRBJ2-7; CDR3: ASSEGLAYEQY
V: TRBV5-1; D: .; J: TRBJ2-7; CDR3: ASSLGGVSSYEQY
V: TRBV27; D: TRBD2; J: TRBJ2-5; CDR3: ASSPGLAGRVETQY
V: TRBV7-6; D: .; J: TRBJ2-1; CDR3: ASSISGTYNEQF
V: TRBV6-8; D: .; J: TRBJ1-1; CDR3: ATYKAGASNTEAF
V: TRBV5-4; D: TRBD1; J: TRBJ1-2; CDR3: ASSTNRGGGYT
V: TRBV2; D: .; J: TRBJ2-5; CDR3: ASSDLEETQY
V: TRBV4-3; D: .; J: TRBJ1-2; CDR3: ASSQDAVNYGYT
V: TRBV5-5; D: .; J: TRBJ1-2; CDR3: ASSLAGNYGYT
V: TRBV23-1; D: .; J: TRBJ1-4; CDR3: ASSQGRAEKLF
V: TRBV4-1; D: .; J: TRBJ2-6; CDR3: ASSQEGGVGSGANVLT
V: TRBV7-8; D: .; J: TRBJ2-3; CDR3: ASSTEGLDTQY
V: TRBV15; D: .; J: TRBJ2-2; CDR3: ATSKQGLTGELF
V: TRBV28; D: .; J: TRBJ2-7; CDR3: ASETRISSWGEQY
V: TRBV7-2; D: TRBD1; J: TRBJ1-5; CDR3: ASSLVGTGGLQPQH
V: TRBV9; D: TRBD1; J: TRBJ1-2; CDR3: ASSGPGGFNYGYT
V: TRBV4-3; D: TRBD2; J: TRBJ2-1; CDR3: ASSQINQASGGQNNEQF
V: TRBV11-1; D: TRBD2; J: TRBJ2-3; CDR3: ASTVRTSGTDTQY
V: TRBV27; D: TRBD1; J: TRBJ2-7; CDR3: ASSKDRRYEQY
V: TRBV29-1; D: .; J: TRBJ2-7; CDR3: SVGGEY
V: TRBV28; D: .; J: TRBJ1-3; CDR3: ASSLWGSGNTIY
V: TRBV9; D: TRBD2; J: TRBJ2-1; CDR3: ASSVGGRADEQF
V: TRBV27; D: .; J: TRBJ1-1; CDR3: ASSLREGRPTEAF
V: TRBV28; D: .; J: TRBJ2-7; CDR3: ASSLSLAQDEQY
V: TRBV14; D: .; J: TRBJ1-1; CDR3: ASSLGRTEAF
V: TRBV27; D: .; J: TRBJ2-7; CDR3: ASWDGTYEQY
V: TRBV20-1; D: .; J: TRBJ2-2; CDR3: SATDAGELF
V: TRBV19; D: .; J: TRBJ1-2; CDR3: ASTIGRFGHGYT
V: TRBV27; D: TRBD2; J: TRBJ2-7; CDR3: ASSLPGGHYEQY
V: TRBV28; D: .; J: TRBJ1-1; CDR3: ASSLWGVVLNTEAF
V: TRBV28; D: TRBD2; J: TRBJ2-3; CDR3: ASSSGLAGTDTQY
V: TRBV5-1; D: TRBD1; J: TRBJ1-5; CDR3: ASSLEGQGSQPQH
V: TRBV5-1; D: .; J: TRBJ1-1; CDR3: ASSLDVVTEAF
V: TRBV6-6; D: .; J: TRBJ1-5; CDR3: ASSYDGFGQPQH
V: TRBV6-1; D: TRBD2; J: TRBJ2-7; CDR3: ASRSGASQY
V: TRBV2; D: TRBD2; J: TRBJ2-1; CDR3: ASSVPTSGSIHEQF
V: TRBV6-6; D: .; J: TRBJ1-1; CDR3: ASSLRDRNTEAF
V: TRBV28; D: .; J: TRBJ1-5; CDR3: ASSYVQYSNQPQH
V: TRBV5-1; D: TRBD1; J: TRBJ2-7; CDR3: ASSLLPWGQSPYEQY
V: TRBV11-2; D: .; J: TRBJ1-1; CDR3: ASSTPQGRETEAF
V: TRBV28; D: .; J: TRBJ1-5; CDR3: ASSLRGRGQPQH
V: TRBV28; D: .; J: TRBJ2-7; CDR3: ASSPADTYEQY
V: TRBV6-5; D: .; J: TRBJ1-5; CDR3: ASRLREDSNQPQH
V: TRBV6-5; D: TRBD1; J: TRBJ1-1; CDR3: ASSARGLNTEAF
V: TRBV6-1; D: .; J: TRBJ2-1; CDR3: ASSEIPRDEQF
V: TRBV9; D: TRBD2; J: TRBJ2-7; CDR3: ASSVGTSGSYEQY